The next 24 T cell receptor beta chains were all read from a single sample in a study of blood T cell repertoires in COVID-19. Data came from immunoSEQ multiplex PCR; TCRdb stores just in-frame clones and leaves some out. Of over 100,000 clones listed, over 75% were seen once; the top ten hold roughly a tenth. Sequencing used peripheral blood. The receptors were sampled from a man aged 80 or over with acute or convalescent COVID-19.

This chain uses TRBV11-2 with TRBJ2-7, with D possibly matching TRBD1 (7 bases). Trimming stripped 6 bases from V and 5 bases from J, with 14 bases between. Germline assignment: CDR1 SGHAT and CDR2 FQNNGV. This CDR3 comprises 13 residues. CDR3 in amino acids: CASSLSGGNEQYF. Here the CDR3 DNA reads TGTGCCAGCAGTCTGTCAGGGGGGAACGAGCAGTACTTC.

The chain has TRBV29-1 and TRBJ2-5; D is ambiguous. Per the germline V gene, CDR1 is SQVTM and CDR2 is ANQGSEA. The CDR3 loop spans 12 amino acids. The ends were cut back, 2 bases at V and 1 base at J, with 5 bases in the middle. CDR3 nucleotides: TGCAGCGTTGAACTTTTCCAAGAGACCCAGTACTTC. Its protein is CSVELFQETQYF.

This chain joins TRBV12-3 or TRBV12-4 and TRBJ1-2, with D possibly matching TRBD1 (5 bases). The CDR3 contains 12 residues. Trimming cost V 1 base and J 12 bases, with 12 bases left between them. As DNA, the CDR3 is TGTGCCAGCAGTTTAGTCTCCGGGACTAACACCTTC. It codes for CASSLVSGTNTF.

The chain employs TRBV3-1 (or the pseudogene TRBV3-2) and TRBJ1-6; 8 nucleotides line up with TRBD1. Unmatched junction bases numbered 7, after V lost 4 bases and J lost 8 bases. The CDR3 has 15 amino acids. In germline, CDR1 is LGHDT, CDR2 YNNKEL (reference sequence). CDR3 in amino acids: CASSPQGAKDSPLHF. The CDR3 DNA is TGTGCCAGCAGCCCCCAGGGGGCTAAGGATTCACCCCTCCACTTT.

The chain carries TRBV6-1 and TRBJ1-5; no definite D call. V shed 2 bases and J shed 6 bases, with 11 bases lying between them. CDR3 length: 14 residues. Germline CDR1 MNHNS, CDR2 SASEGT. In DNA form, the CDR3 reads TGTGCCAGCAGTGAACGCCGGGGAGGTCAGCCCCAGCATTTT. As protein: CASSERRGGQPQHF.

This chain joins TRBV10-3 and TRBJ2-2; the D is unclear. Trimming removed 6 bases at V and 3 bases at J, with 5 bases between. The CDR3 totals 12 residues. Per germline, CDR1 ENHRY and CDR2 SYGVKD. CDR3 residues: CAIRQYTGELFF. CDR3 bases: TGTGCCATCAGACAGTACACCGGGGAGCTGTTTTTT.

The chain recombines TRBV10-3 with TRBJ1-1; D may be TRBD1 (6 bases). Looked up from germline, CDR1 is ENHRY and CDR2 is SYGVKD. Trimming took off 5 bases at V and 1 base at J, with 14 bases between the two ends. The CDR3 sequence is 15 residues long. CDR3 sequence (DNA): TGTGCCATCAGTCCCGGACAGATGCAGAACACTGAAGCTTTCTTT. This codes for CAISPGQMQNTEAFF.

CDR3 amino acids: CASSRGTGGANTEAFF. Written as DNA, the CDR3 is TGCGCCAGCAGCAGGGGGACAGGGGGCGCGAACACTGAAGCTTTCTTT. The rearrangement uses TRBV5-1 and TRBJ1-1; TRBD1 matches at 12 bases. The J segment lost 1 base and the V segment lost 4 bases, leaving 5 bases of the junction unmatched. The CDR3 is 16 amino acids. The germline gives CDR1 SGHRS, CDR2 YFSETQ.

Only one count was recorded for this clone. The rearrangement uses TRBV18 and TRBJ2-1; 10 bases line up with TRBD1. CDR3 size: 16 residues. The germline CDR1 and CDR2 sequences are KGHSH and LQKENI. V was pared by 3 bases and J by 10 bases, with 12 bases of the junction left unmatched. The DNA of the CDR3 is TGTGCCAGCTCACCCTGGGACAGGGGCAACCATATGGAGCAGTTCTTC. Translating it yields CASSPWDRGNHMEQFF.

The genes are TRBV13 and TRBJ2-1; no clear D. CDR1 and CDR2 (germline): PRHDT, FYEKMQ (reference sequence). The V end was cut by 0 bases, the J end by 4 bases, with 13 bases between. CDR3 size: 16 residues. For the CDR3, the DNA is TGTGCCAGCAGCTTAGGCCTAAATGCAGGATACAATGAGCAGTTCTTC. It specifies CASSLGLNAGYNEQFF. Looking up the rest from reference TRBV13 and TRBJ2-1 gives the full variable domain: AAGVIQSPRHLIKEKRETATLKCYPIPRHDTVYWYQQGPGQDPQFLISFYEKMQSDKGSIPDRFSAQQFSDYHSELNMSSLELGDSALYFCASSLGLNAGYNEQFFGPGTRLTVL.

The rearrangement joins TRBV6-5 to TRBJ2-5, with 7 bases aligning to TRBD1. This CDR3 is built from 14 residues. J gave up 4 bases and V 6 bases, and 8 bases lay outside the gene matches. The germline CDR1 and CDR2 sequences are MNHEY and SVGAGI. CDR3 DNA: TGTGCCAGCAGGACAGGGCTCCTCCGAGAGACCCAGTACTTC. Amino acids: CASRTGLLRETQYF.

This chain joins TRBV10-1 and TRBJ1-3, with D uncertain. This CDR3 is 17 amino acids long. V was shortened by 3 bases and J by 0 bases, with 15 bases between the two germline ends. Germline V gene data show CDR1 as WNHNN and CDR2 as SYGVQD (reference sequence). CDR3 sequence reads: CASSDFRDLSSGNTIYF. Here the CDR3 DNA reads TGCGCCAGCAGTGATTTCCGGGATTTAAGCTCTGGAAACACCATATATTTT.

The CDR3, as DNA: TGTGCCAGCAGAATGTGGGGGGGCGCGGCGGGAAACACCATATATTTT. This sequence encodes CASRMWGGAAGNTIYF. V is TRBV5-8 and J is TRBJ1-3, with D possibly matching TRBD1 (6 bases). Germline V lookup: CDR1 SGHTS, CDR2 YDEGEE. The CDR3 consists of 16 residues. V was pared by 5 bases and J by 4 bases, with 19 bases between.

This chain joins TRBV19 and TRBJ1-5, with TRBD1 as a possible D gene (6 bases). Germline V gene lookup returns CDR1 LNHDA and CDR2 SQIVND (reference sequence). This CDR3 contains 14 residues. Trimming left V 6 bases short and J 3 bases short, with 12 bases between. CDR3 DNA sequence: TGTGCCAGTAGCCCCGACAGGATCAATCAGCCCCAGCATTTT. It translates to CASSPDRINQPQHF.

This chain joins TRBV3-1 (or the pseudogene TRBV3-2) and TRBJ2-5; 9 bases align to TRBD1. In germline, CDR1 is LGHDT, CDR2 YNNKEL (reference sequence). The CDR3 sequence is 24 residues long. The V gene end was trimmed by 0 bases and the J gene end by 5 bases; junction bases not matched to a gene: 31. This CDR3 is CASSQDRDRDLQGRGVFVGETQYF. The CDR3 DNA follows: TGTGCCAGCAGCCAAGACCGGGACAGGGACCTTCAGGGGCGCGGGGTCTTTGTAGGGGAGACCCAGTACTTC.

This clone has just one count. The rearrangement joins TRBV6-5 to TRBJ2-3, with 9 bases identical to TRBD1. Trimming cost V 9 bases and J 4 bases; bases outside gene matches: 8. Germline-derived CDR1 and CDR2 are MNHEY and SVGAGI. The CDR3 sequence is 14 residues long. This CDR3 is CASYRDRVADTQYF. The CDR3, as DNA: TGTGCCAGTTATAGGGACAGGGTAGCAGATACGCAGTATTTT.

The V call is TRBV29-1, the J call TRBJ2-6; D gene unclear. CDR3 length: 13 residues. Germline V gives CDR1 SQVTM, CDR2 ANQGSEA. The V gene lost 5 bases and the J gene lost 1 base, with 6 bases spanning the gap. CDR3 DNA sequence: TGCAGCGTTTCTCTTTCTGGGGCCAACGTCCTGACTTTC. Translated, it gives CSVSLSGANVLTF.

The V and J genes are TRBV4-1 and TRBJ1-6, with 11 bases lining up with TRBD1. There are 16 residues in the CDR3. Germline CDR1 reads MGHRA; CDR2 reads YSYEKL. J lost 14 bases, V lost 3 bases, and 12 bases had no gene match. CDR3 in amino acids: CASSQDGDRGAGALHF. CDR3 sequence (DNA): TGCGCCAGCAGCCAGGACGGGGACAGGGGGGCAGGGGCCCTCCACTTT.

V usage is TRBV10-3 and J usage is TRBJ1-1; 7 positions agree with TRBD1. Germline values: CDR1 ENHRY, CDR2 SYGVKD. The V segment lost 3 bases and the J segment 3 bases; nucleotides outside the gene matches: 4. The CDR3 length is 14 residues. This CDR3 reads CAISDRGKDTEAFF. In DNA, the CDR3 is TGTGCCATCAGTGACAGGGGGAAGGACACTGAAGCTTTCTTT.

DNA for the CDR3: TGTGCCAGCAGCTTAGCCGGGACTAGCGGGAGAGGCACAGATACGCAGTATTTT. It translates to CASSLAGTSGRGTDTQYF. The chain employs TRBV7-2 and TRBJ2-3; TRBD2 aligns across 14 bases. J gave up 1 base and V 0 bases, and 3 bases lay outside the gene matches. Germline V gene data show CDR1 as SGHTA and CDR2 as FQGNSA. This CDR3 is built from 18 residues.

The V and J genes are TRBV7-9 and TRBJ2-4; D unclear. CDR3 length equals 12 residues. V lost 1 base and J 10 bases, leaving 8 bases between the germline ends. Germline CDR1 and CDR2: SEHNR and FQNEAQ (reference sequence). This CDR3 is CASSLGSGIQYF. The CDR3 DNA is TGTGCCAGCAGCTTAGGATCCGGGATTCAGTACTTC.

The V and J genes are TRBV6-5 and TRBJ2-3; D is uncertain. Trimming took 6 bases from V and 5 from J, leaving 9 bases between them. CDR3 length: 12 amino acids. Germline V CDR1 and CDR2: MNHEY, SVGAGI. In DNA, the CDR3 is TGTGCCAGCAGCGAGAACGGAGATACGCAGTATTTT. Translated: CASSENGDTQYF.

The chain carries TRBV6-6 and TRBJ2-7; 7 positions match TRBD1. V lost 2 bases to trimming and J lost 7 bases; unmatched junction nucleotides: 2. The germline V gene has CDR1 MNHNY and CDR2 SVGAGI (reference sequence). The CDR3 contains 12 residues. The CDR3 DNA sequence: TGTGCCAGCAGTTACGACAGGGTGGAGCAGTACTTC. Amino acids: CASSYDRVEQYF.

This clone has only one observation. The genes are TRBV3-1 (or the pseudogene TRBV3-2) and TRBJ2-3, with TRBD2 matching 10 bases. CDR3 size: 18 residues. Trimming took 3 bases from V and 2 from J; bases not matched to a gene: 11. Per the germline V gene, CDR1 is LGHDT and CDR2 is YNNKEL (reference sequence). For the CDR3, the DNA is TGTGCCAGCAGCCAGAAATGGACTAGCGGCTTTACCACAGATACGCAGTATTTT. Translating it yields CASSQKWTSGFTTDTQYF.